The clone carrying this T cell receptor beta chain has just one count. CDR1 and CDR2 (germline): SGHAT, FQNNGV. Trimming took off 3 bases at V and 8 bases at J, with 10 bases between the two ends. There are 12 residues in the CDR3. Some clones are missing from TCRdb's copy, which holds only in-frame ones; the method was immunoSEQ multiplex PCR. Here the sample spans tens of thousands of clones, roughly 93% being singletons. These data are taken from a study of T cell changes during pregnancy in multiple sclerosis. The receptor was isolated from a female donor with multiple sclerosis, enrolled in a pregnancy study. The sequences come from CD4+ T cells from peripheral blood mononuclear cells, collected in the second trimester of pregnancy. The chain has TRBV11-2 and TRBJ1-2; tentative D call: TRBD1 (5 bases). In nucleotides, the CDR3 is TGTGCCAGCAGCTTCGCAGGGAAAGGCTACACCTTC. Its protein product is CASSFAGKGYTF. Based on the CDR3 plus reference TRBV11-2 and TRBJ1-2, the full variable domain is EAGVAQSPRYKIIEKRQSVAFWCNPISGHATLYWYQQILGQGPKLLIQFQNNGVVDDSQLPKDRFSAERLKGVDSTLKIQPAKLEDSAVYLCASSFAGKGYTFGSGTRLTVV.